These 8 T cell receptor beta chains were sequenced from one sample in a study of T-cell memory formation after mild COVID-19. TCRdb called the 5' RACE reads again in MiXCR, with one record for every CDR3 protein. The top ten clones hold 3.9% of a sample with some 180,000 distinct CDR3 sequences, about 18% of them seen once. The sample was PBMCs or a T cell subset sorted from them (not recorded which). These receptors originate from a man between 18 and 35 years old who had mild COVID-19 (a few samples of this study predate the infection). Cell type and time point are not known.

This chain links TRBV7-3 with TRBJ2-3; no firm D call. The germline gives CDR1 SGHTA, CDR2 FQGTGA. The length of the CDR3 is 14 residues. V was trimmed by 2 bases and J by 4 bases, leaving 10 bases between them. The DNA for the CDR3 is TGTGCCAGCAGCTTACCCCGCTTCGCAGATACGCAGTATTTT. It specifies CASSLPRFADTQYF.

There are a few counts of this clonotype. The chain links TRBV14 to TRBJ2-4, with D possibly TRBD2 on 5 matching bases. V gave up 0 bases and J gave up 3 bases, with 12 bases separating them. The germline gives CDR1 SGHDN, CDR2 FVKESK. The CDR3 runs 16 residues. The CDR3: CASSQEPRGVKNIQYF. DNA of the CDR3: TGTGCCAGCAGCCAAGAGCCACGGGGAGTCAAAAACATTCAGTACTTC.

This rearrangement joins TRBV21-1 to TRBJ2-3; TRBD1 is the table's D call and was not checked against the DNA. TRBV21-1 is an annotated pseudogene. The CDR3 has 12 amino acids. CDR3 sequence reads: CARKMGEGTQYF. In nucleotides, the CDR3 is TGTGCCAGGAAAATGGGCGAGGGAACGCAGTATTTT.

This chain connects TRBV7-9 to TRBJ2-4, with D perhaps TRBD1 (5 bases). Germline V gene sequence: CDR1 SEHNR, CDR2 FQNEAQ (reference sequence). V was cut by 11 bases and J by 8 bases, with 16 bases left in between. CDR3 length: 12 amino acids. CDR3: CAGMTAGDIQYF. The CDR3 coding sequence is TGTGCCGGAATGACAGCTGGGGACATTCAGTACTTC.

The chain uses TRBV2 and TRBJ2-5; TRBD1 matches 9 bases. With V trimmed by 8 bases and J by 5 bases, 6 bases remained unmatched. CDR1 and CDR2 from the germline V gene are SNHLY and FYNNEI. The CDR3 length is 13 residues. CDR3 nucleotides: TGTGCCAGCGGAGGGACAGGGAGGGAGACCCAGTACTTC. Translated: CASGGTGRETQYF.

The chain links TRBV5-1 to TRBJ1-1; 8 nucleotides align to TRBD1. Losses at the gene ends were 8 bases for V and 5 bases for J; bases not matched to a gene: 5. Germline V gene sequence: CDR1 SGHRS, CDR2 YFSETQ. CDR3 size: 12 residues. This chain's CDR3 is CASGQGATEAFF. The CDR3 nucleotides are TGCGCCAGTGGGCAGGGGGCTACTGAAGCTTTCTTT.

The table lists this clonotype with a few counts. The chain has TRBV12-3 or TRBV12-4 and TRBJ1-2; the D is unclear. Trimming took off 3 bases at V and 8 bases at J, with 13 bases between the two ends. This CDR3 contains 13 residues. The CDR3 coding sequence is TGTGCCAGCAGTTTGGACGGCCTGATAGGCTACACCTTC. Its translation is CASSLDGLIGYTF.

The table lists this clonotype with a few counts. This sequence joins TRBV5-1 and TRBJ2-2, with no clear D. Germline V gives CDR1 SGHRS, CDR2 YFSETQ. The V and J ends lost 3 bases and 5 bases respectively, with 17 bases between them. The CDR3 consists of 16 residues. The CDR3 DNA is TGCGCCAGCAGCTCCTCCCCTTCTAGGAAGACCGGGGAGCTGTTTTTT. This sequence encodes CASSSSPSRKTGELFF.